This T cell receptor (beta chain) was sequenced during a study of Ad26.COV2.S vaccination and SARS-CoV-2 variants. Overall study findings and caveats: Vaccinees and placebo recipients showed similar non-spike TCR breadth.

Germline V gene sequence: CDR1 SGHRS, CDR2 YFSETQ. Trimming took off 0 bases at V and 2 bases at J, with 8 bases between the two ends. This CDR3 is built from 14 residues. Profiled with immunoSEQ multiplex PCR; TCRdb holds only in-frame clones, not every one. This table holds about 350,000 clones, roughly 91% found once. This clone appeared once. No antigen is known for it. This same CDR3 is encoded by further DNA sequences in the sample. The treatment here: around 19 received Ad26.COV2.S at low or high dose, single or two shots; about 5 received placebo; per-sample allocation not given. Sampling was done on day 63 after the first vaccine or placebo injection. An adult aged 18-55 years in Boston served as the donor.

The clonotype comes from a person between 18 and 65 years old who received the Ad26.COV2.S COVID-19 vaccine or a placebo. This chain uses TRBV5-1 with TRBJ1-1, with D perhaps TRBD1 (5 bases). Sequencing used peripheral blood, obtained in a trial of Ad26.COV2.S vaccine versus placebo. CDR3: CASSLVQGNTEAFF. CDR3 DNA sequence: TGCGCCAGCAGCTTGGTGCAGGGTAACACTGAAGCTTTCTTT. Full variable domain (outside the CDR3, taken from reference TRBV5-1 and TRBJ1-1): KAGVTQTPRYLIKTRGQQVTLSCSPISGHRSVSWYQQTPGQGLQFLFEYFSETQRNKGNFPGRFSGRQFSNSRSEMNVSTLELGDSALYLCASSLVQGNTEAFFGQGTRLTVV.